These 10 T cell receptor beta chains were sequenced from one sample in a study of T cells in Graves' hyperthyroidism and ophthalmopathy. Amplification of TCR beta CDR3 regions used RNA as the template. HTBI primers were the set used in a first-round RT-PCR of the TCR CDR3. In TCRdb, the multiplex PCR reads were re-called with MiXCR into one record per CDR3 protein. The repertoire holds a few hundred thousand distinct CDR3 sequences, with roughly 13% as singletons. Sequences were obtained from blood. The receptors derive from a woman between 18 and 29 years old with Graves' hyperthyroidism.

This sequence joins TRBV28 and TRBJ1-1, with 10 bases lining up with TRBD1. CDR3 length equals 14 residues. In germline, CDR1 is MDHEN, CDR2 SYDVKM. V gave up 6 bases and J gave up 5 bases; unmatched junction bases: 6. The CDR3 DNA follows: TGTGCCAGCAGATCCGACAGGGGGCGGACTGAAGCTTTCTTT. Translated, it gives CASRSDRGRTEAFF.

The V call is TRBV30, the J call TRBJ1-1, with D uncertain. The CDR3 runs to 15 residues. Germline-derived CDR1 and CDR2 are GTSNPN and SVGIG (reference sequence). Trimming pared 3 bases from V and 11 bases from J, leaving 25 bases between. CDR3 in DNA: TGTGCCTGGAGCCCATTAGCACTATCTGGTACCGAGGCTTTCTTT. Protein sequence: CAWSPLALSGTEAFF.

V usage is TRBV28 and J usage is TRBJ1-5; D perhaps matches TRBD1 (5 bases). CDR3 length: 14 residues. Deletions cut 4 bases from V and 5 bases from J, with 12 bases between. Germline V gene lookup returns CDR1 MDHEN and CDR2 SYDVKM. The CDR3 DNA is TGTGCCAGCAGTTGGGGACGGGGATATCAGCCCCAGCATTTT. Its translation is CASSWGRGYQPQHF.

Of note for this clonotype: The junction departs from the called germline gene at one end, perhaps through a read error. CDR3 sequence: CASSLTRPFVDPGELFF. The DNA of the CDR3 is TGTGCCAGCAGTTTAACTAGGCCCTTTGTGGACCCCGGGGAGCTGTTTTTT. This sequence joins TRBV7-3 and TRBJ2-2; D is perhaps TRBD2 (5 bases). The germline CDR1 and CDR2 sequences are SGHTA and FQGTGA. The CDR3 is made up of 17 amino acids.

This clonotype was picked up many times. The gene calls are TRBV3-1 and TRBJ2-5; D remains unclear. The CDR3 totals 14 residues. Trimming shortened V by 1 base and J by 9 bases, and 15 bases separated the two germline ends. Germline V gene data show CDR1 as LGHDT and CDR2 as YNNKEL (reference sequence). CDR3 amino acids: CASSQGRTLPAQYF. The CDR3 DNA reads TGTGCCAGCAGCCAAGGACGGACCCTTCCGGCCCAGTACTTC.

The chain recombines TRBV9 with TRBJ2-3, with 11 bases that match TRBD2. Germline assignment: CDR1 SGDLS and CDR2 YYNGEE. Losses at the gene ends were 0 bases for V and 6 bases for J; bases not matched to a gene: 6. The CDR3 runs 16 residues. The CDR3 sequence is CASSVGLAGGSDTQYF. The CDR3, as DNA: TGTGCCAGCAGCGTAGGTCTAGCGGGAGGTTCGGATACGCAGTATTTT.

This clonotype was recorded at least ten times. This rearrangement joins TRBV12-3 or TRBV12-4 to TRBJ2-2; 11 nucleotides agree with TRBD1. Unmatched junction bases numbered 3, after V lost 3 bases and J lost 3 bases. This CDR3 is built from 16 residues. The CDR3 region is CASSLGDRGYTGELFF. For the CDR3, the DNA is TGTGCCAGCAGTTTGGGGGACAGGGGGTACACCGGGGAGCTGTTTTTT.

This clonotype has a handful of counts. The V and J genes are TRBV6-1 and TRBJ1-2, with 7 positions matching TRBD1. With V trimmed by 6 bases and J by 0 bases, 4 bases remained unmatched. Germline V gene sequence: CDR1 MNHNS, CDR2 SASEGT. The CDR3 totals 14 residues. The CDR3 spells CASRTGVSNYGYTF. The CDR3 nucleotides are TGTGCCAGCAGAACAGGGGTATCTAACTATGGCTACACCTTC.

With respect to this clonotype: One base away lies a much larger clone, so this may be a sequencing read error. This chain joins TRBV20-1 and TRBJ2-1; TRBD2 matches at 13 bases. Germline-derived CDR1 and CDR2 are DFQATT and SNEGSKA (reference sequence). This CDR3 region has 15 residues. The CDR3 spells CSTPPGLAGNGEQLF. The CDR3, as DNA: TGCAGTACCCCACCGGGACTAGCGGGAAACGGTGAGCAGCTCTTC.

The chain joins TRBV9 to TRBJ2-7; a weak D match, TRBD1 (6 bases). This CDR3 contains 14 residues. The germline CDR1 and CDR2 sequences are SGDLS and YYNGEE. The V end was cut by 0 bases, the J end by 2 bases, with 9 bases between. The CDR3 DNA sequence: TGTGCCAGCAGCGTAGGCCCAGGGGCCTACGAGCAGTACTTC. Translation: CASSVGPGAYEQYF. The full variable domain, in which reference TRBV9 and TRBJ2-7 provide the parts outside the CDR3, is DSGVTQTPKHLITATGQRVTLRCSPRSGDLSVYWYQQSLDQGLQFLIQYYNGEERAKGNILERFSAQQFPDLHSELNLSSLELGDSALYFCASSVGPGAYEQYFGPGTRLTVT.